This TCR beta chain was identified in a study of blood T cells in healthy people across ages. Whole-study results and caveats: Comparison with aged donors showed that long-lived donors had more naive CD4+ cells and higher diversity. Total diversity from one million sequenced T cells was likely underestimated.

V was clipped by 0 bases and J by 4 bases, with 16 bases between them. CDR3 length: 16 residues. About this clonotype: The antigen remains undetermined.

A second PCR of about 7 to 11 cycles used a sample-barcoded 5' primer and a J-beta primer mix. Each cDNA molecule was tagged by a template-switch adaptor with 12 random nucleotides. TCRdb recomputed calls from the 5' RACE reads with MiXCR, one row per CDR3 protein. Among over a million distinct CDR3 sequences listed, roughly 60% were seen once. The sequence was obtained from a man between 18 and 35 years old in good health. Sequenced: blood. The chain joins TRBV12-3 or TRBV12-4 to TRBJ2-7; possible D gene TRBD2, 5 bases. CDR3 in amino acids: CASSLALTPSPYEQYF. In nucleotides, the CDR3 is TGTGCCAGCAGTTTAGCGCTCACTCCTAGCCCTTACGAGCAGTACTTC.